Following are 27 T cell receptor beta chains from one sample sequenced in a study of tumor and adjacent non-tumor tissue in lung cancer. The library came from three nested PCR rounds adapted from ARM-PCR protocols. TCRdb itself ran the multiplex PCR reads through MiXCR, one entry per CDR3 protein. The table shows 85,000 to 130,000 distinct CDR3 sequences, with around three fifths occurring only once. No cell sorting was done before RNA was extracted from the tissue. Distant lung tissue was collected more than 3 cm away from the tumor edge. Sample: distant non-tumor lung tissue. These receptors were collected from a young man with non-small cell lung cancer.

Only one count was recorded for this clonotype. This CDR3 fails to terminate in the conserved phenylalanine or tryptophan, so it likely reflects a read error. The J gene is TRBJ1-5, the V gene TRBV12-3 or TRBV12-4; D ambiguous. The CDR3 runs 13 residues. The DNA for the CDR3 is TGTGCCAGCAGAAGAAAGGCGGATCAACCCCAGCATTAT. It codes for CASRRKADQPQHY.

J is TRBJ2-7 and V is TRBV29-1; D gene unclear. This CDR3 contains 16 residues. Per the germline V gene, CDR1 is SQVTM and CDR2 is ANQGSEA. Between the trimmed V and J ends, which lost 1 base and 5 bases, there was a span of 21 bases. The CDR3 protein is CSVEGAIYGGKNEQYF. CDR3 in DNA: TGCAGCGTTGAAGGGGCGATCTATGGCGGCAAAAACGAGCAGTACTTC.

With regard to this clonotype: This may stem from a read error, because a much larger clone lies one nucleotide away. The chain couples TRBV10-3 to TRBJ2-2; 7 positions match TRBD1. This CDR3 contains 15 residues. CDR1 ENHRY and CDR2 SYGVKD come from the germline V gene. V lost 4 bases, J lost 6 bases, and 8 bases stayed unmatched. The CDR3 region is CAISAATGTAGELFF. In DNA, the CDR3 is TGTGCCATCAGTGCCGCGACAGGGACCGCCGGGGAGCTGTTTTTT.

Regarding this clonotype: A read error may account for a junction end that differs from germline. The chain recombines TRBV11-2 with TRBJ2-3, with D perhaps TRBD2 (6 bases). The CDR3 loop spans 16 amino acids. Germline V lookup: CDR1 SGHAT, CDR2 FQNNGV. CDR3 sequence: CASSPPWNSGSDTHYF. For the CDR3, the DNA is TGTGCCAGCAGCCCTCCGTGGAATAGCGGTTCAGATACGCACTATTTT.

This chain links TRBV11-2 with TRBJ2-2; no clear D. The V end lost 1 base, the J end lost 5 bases, and 5 bases lay between the germline ends. Germline V lookup: CDR1 SGHAT, CDR2 FQNNGV. The CDR3 contains 13 residues. The CDR3 is CASSLVGTGELFF. In nucleotides, the CDR3 is TGTGCCAGCAGCTTAGTGGGGACCGGGGAGCTGTTTTTT.

This clonotype was observed at least ten times. V usage is TRBV12-3 or TRBV12-4 and J usage is TRBJ1-1; D gene unclear. Trimming pared 0 bases from V and 1 base from J, leaving 3 bases between. This CDR3 is built from 13 residues. As DNA, the CDR3 is TGTGCCAGCAGTTTAGCCCCGAACACTGAAGCTTTCTTT. This codes for CASSLAPNTEAFF.

This clonotype was observed a few times. Possible read error: a much larger clone is one base away. This sequence joins TRBV4-2 and TRBJ1-2; the match to TRBD1 covers 9 bases. The germline V gene encodes CDR1 LGHNA and CDR2 YNFKEQ. Trimming took 3 bases from V and 7 from J; bases not matched to a gene: 9. The CDR3 runs to 15 residues. This CDR3 reads CASSQSRTGVVGYTF. CDR3 sequence (DNA): TGTGCCAGCAGCCAGTCCAGGACAGGGGTAGTTGGCTACACCTTC.

This clonotype was found many times. The CDR3 loop is CASSVGDTLEQFF. The CDR3 DNA reads TGCGCCAGCAGCGTTGGGGACACCCTTGAGCAGTTCTTC. The chain couples TRBV5-1 to TRBJ2-1; D perhaps matches TRBD1 (6 bases). CDR1 SGHRS and CDR2 YFSETQ come from the germline V gene. The ends were cut back, 4 bases at V and 9 bases at J, with 14 bases in the middle. The length of the CDR3 is 13 residues.

Comments on this clonotype: Since no conserved phenylalanine or tryptophan closes the CDR3, a read error is the likely cause. The gene calls are TRBV6-5 and TRBJ1-6, with D tentatively TRBD1 (5 bases). The length of the CDR3 is 14 residues. CDR1 and CDR2 (germline): MNHEY, SVGAGI. The CDR3 DNA reads as TGTGGCAGCAACCCAAGCGGGGGAGACTCACCCCTCCACTAT. This gives the protein CGSNPSGGDSPLHY.

The rearrangement joins TRBV11-2 to TRBJ2-2; D unresolved. Germline V gene data show CDR1 as SGHAT and CDR2 as FQNNGV. The CDR3 spans 13 residues. The CDR3 sequence: CANSLVVAGELFF. The CDR3 DNA is TGTGCAAACAGCTTAGTCGTGGCCGGGGAGCTGTTTTTT.

The genes are TRBV12-3 or TRBV12-4 and TRBJ2-1; unclear D gene. V lost 6 bases and J lost 7, with 10 bases in between. The CDR3 extends over 12 amino acids. As DNA, the CDR3 is TGTGCCAGCAGCCCCGCTCCTAATGAGCAGTTCTTC. Its protein product is CASSPAPNEQFF.

This clonotype was found once. No conserved phenylalanine or tryptophan is present at the end of the CDR3, so a read error is the likely explanation. The V gene is TRBV11-3, the J gene TRBJ2-1; TRBD1 matches at 7 bases. Per germline, CDR1 SGHNT and CDR2 YENEEA. CDR3 length: 15 amino acids. The CDR3 DNA follows: TGTACCAGCAGCCTAGGGTGGGACAGCTACAATGAGCAGTTCTCC. This translates into CTSSLGWDSYNEQFS.

As concerns this clonotype: Mismatch with germline at one junction end may stem from a read error. The V gene is TRBV11-2, the J gene TRBJ2-7, with D possibly being TRBD1 or TRBD2 (6 bases each). The CDR3 loop spans 14 amino acids. Germline CDR1 SGHAT, CDR2 FQNNGV. The CDR3 is CVSRAGHSSYEQYF. The CDR3 DNA is TGTGTCAGCAGGGCGGGACACAGTTCCTACGAGCAGTACTTC. The whole variable domain, filled in from reference TRBV11-2 and TRBJ2-7, reads EAGVAQSPRYKIIEKRQSVAFWCNPISGHATLYWYQQILGQGPKLLIQFQNNGVVDDSQLPKDRFSAERLKGVDSTLKIQPAKLEDSAVYLCVSRAGHSSYEQYFGPGTRLTVT.

In regard to this clonotype: It may be a read error: a sequence one base away is much more abundant. The rearrangement joins TRBV11-3 to TRBJ2-5; D ambiguous. Germline assignment: CDR1 SGHNT and CDR2 YENEEA. The CDR3 has 15 amino acids. The CDR3 DNA reads as TGTACCAGCAGCCTTCAGGCCAGCCTCCAAGAGACCCAGTACTTC. This gives the protein CTSSLQASLQETQYF.

With regard to this clonotype: The junction and the germline gene differ at one end; a read error may be behind it. This chain joins TRBV29-1 and TRBJ2-7; D perhaps matches TRBD2 (5 bases). This CDR3 region has 13 residues. From germline, CDR1 is SQVTM and CDR2 ANQGSEA. This CDR3 reads CSVVSESSYDQYF. CDR3 coding DNA: TGCAGCGTTGTTAGCGAGAGCTCCTACGATCAGTACTTC.

In the case of this clonotype: This may come from a read error, since a much larger clone is one base off. This chain connects TRBV7-9 to TRBJ2-3, with no clear D. Germline CDR1 SEHNR, CDR2 FQNEAQ (reference sequence). The CDR3 extends over 13 amino acids. CDR3 sequence (DNA): TGTGCCATCCTGGATGGGGTGGCGGATACGGAGTATTTT. This encodes CAILDGVADTEYF.

To note about this clonotype: This clone may be a read error of a much larger clone one base away. Because the CDR3 is missing its conserved closing phenylalanine or tryptophan, this is likely a read error. The V gene is TRBV6-1, the J gene TRBJ2-5; D may be TRBD2 (5 bases). The germline V gene encodes CDR1 MNHNS and CDR2 SASEGT. V dropped 4 bases and J dropped 0 bases, with 6 bases sitting between them. CDR3 length: 13 amino acids. In nucleotides, the CDR3 is TGTGCCAGCAGTGTGGGAGACCAAGAGACCCAGTACTCC. It codes for CASSVGDQETQYS.

This clonotype has a count of ten or more. V is TRBV20-1 and J is TRBJ1-5, with D uncertain. This CDR3 is 17 amino acids long. CDR1 is DFQATT, CDR2 SNEGSKA, per germline (reference sequence). The V end was cut by 3 bases, the J end by 0 bases, with 18 bases between. The CDR3 sequence: CSARKKGAQDSNQPQHF. Here the CDR3 DNA reads TGCAGTGCTAGGAAAAAGGGAGCGCAGGATAGCAATCAGCCCCAGCATTTT.

This clonotype is a singleton in its sample. At one end, the junction sequence differs from germline, possibly due to a read error. This chain uses TRBV20-1 with TRBJ2-2; TRBD2 aligns across 12 bases. This CDR3 spans 15 amino acids. CDR1 DFQATT and CDR2 SNEGSKA come from the germline V gene (reference sequence). The chain's CDR3 is CSAHSWTSGTGELFF. The CDR3 DNA reads as TGCAGTGCCCATAGCTGGACTAGCGGGACCGGGGAGCTGTTTTTC.

On this clonotype itself: Compared with germline, one end of the junction differs, possibly owing to a read error. The chain has TRBV7-2 and TRBJ2-7; 8 nucleotides align to TRBD2. The CDR3 extends over 15 amino acids. CDR1 is SGHTA, CDR2 FQGNSA, per germline. The CDR3: CVSSLSTSGHYEQYF. Written as DNA, the CDR3 is TGTGTCAGCAGCTTATCCACTAGCGGCCACTACGAGCAGTACTTC.

To note about this clonotype: A much larger clone is a single base away; this may be a read error. The rearrangement uses TRBV11-1 and TRBJ2-2, with 9 bases aligning to TRBD2. The CDR3 has 14 amino acids. Germline V gene data show CDR1 as SGHAT and CDR2 as FQDESV (reference sequence). CDR3 in DNA: TGTGTCAGCATCCCGAGACTAGCGGCCGGGGAGCTGTTTTTT. It translates to CVSIPRLAAGELFF.

Note on this clonotype: Germline and junction disagree at one end, which may indicate a read error. V gene TRBV6-6 combines with J gene TRBJ1-2; perhaps TRBD1 as D (6 bases). This CDR3 has 14 residues. Germline V gene lookup returns CDR1 MNHNY and CDR2 SVGAGI (reference sequence). The CDR3 coding sequence is TGTGTCAGCTGCCGGGACACCGCTAACTATGGCTACACCTTC. Translation gives CVSCRDTANYGYTF.

Points on this clonotype: This may arise from a read error, as a much more abundant clone is one base away. As the CDR3 is not closed by the conserved phenylalanine or tryptophan, this likely results from a read error. The V and J genes are TRBV4-2 and TRBJ2-7; D not resolved. Trimming pared 0 bases from V and 5 bases from J, leaving 14 bases between. There are 15 residues in the CDR3. Germline V gene sequence: CDR1 LGHNA, CDR2 YNFKEQ. CDR3 residues: CASSQDSGRPNEQYL. The CDR3 bases are TGTGCCAGCAGCCAAGATTCCGGGCGACCAAACGAGCAGTACTTA.

As for this clonotype: An end of the junction differs from the germline gene, which may be a read error. This chain links TRBV20-1 with TRBJ2-7; the match to TRBD1 covers 7 bases. The CDR3 spans 13 residues. Germline-derived CDR1 and CDR2 are DFQATT and SNEGSKA (reference sequence). The CDR3 region has the DNA TGCAGTGCTAGTTCGACAGGGAGAGACGACCAGTACTTT. Its protein product is CSASSTGRDDQYF.

In regard to this clonotype: A much larger clone differs from this one at a single base, so this may be a read error. V and J are TRBV4-3 and TRBJ1-5; D is possibly TRBD1 (5 bases). V lost 4 bases to trimming and J lost 6 bases, with 13 bases between them. The CDR3 loop spans 14 amino acids. Looked up from germline, CDR1 is LGHNA and CDR2 is YSLEER. DNA for the CDR3: TGCGCCAGCAGCCCGGGGCAGCTAGGTCAGCCCCAGCATTTT. This translates into CASSPGQLGQPQHF.

Remarks on this clonotype: A junction end diverges from the germline sequence, so it may reflect a read error. The rearrangement links TRBV4-1 to TRBJ1-1; a weak D match, TRBD1 (5 bases). This CDR3 spans 16 amino acids. Germline V gene sequence: CDR1 MGHRA, CDR2 YSYEKL. The CDR3 sequence is CSSSQEPGTLNTEAFF. Written as DNA, the CDR3 is TGCTCCAGCAGCCAAGAGCCCGGGACGTTGAACACTGAAGCTTTCTTT.

This clonotype is labeled medium-sized. V gene TRBV11-3 combines with J gene TRBJ2-5, with D maybe TRBD1 (5 bases). CDR1 SGHNT and CDR2 YENEEA come from the germline V gene. With 0 bases removed from V and 1 base from J, the gap between germline ends came to 9 bases. This CDR3 has 15 amino acids. This CDR3 reads CASSLDQGFQETQYF. The CDR3, as DNA: TGTGCCAGCAGCTTAGATCAGGGCTTCCAAGAGACCCAGTACTTC.